This entry describes one T cell receptor (beta chain). What it binds is unknown. The data were obtained in a study of T cell responses to AZD1222 COVID-19 vaccine. Study observations and caveats: Along spike, vaccine-associated CD4 TCRs were found throughout, with dominance at 160-218 and 743-854.

There are 15 residues in the CDR3. Germline V gene lookup returns CDR1 SGHRS and CDR2 YFSETQ. V was trimmed by 1 base and J by 2 bases, leaving 9 bases between them. Repertoires were generated with immunoSEQ multiplex PCR, while TCRdb's copy carries only in-frame clones and drops some. The profile covers 13,000 to 15,000 clones, with under 90% appearing a single time and 30% to 50% taken by the ten largest. The TCR was taken from an adult who received the AZD1222 COVID-19 vaccine. The chain recombines TRBV5-1 with TRBJ2-2; TRBD1 is a possible D gene (6 bases). The specimen comprised peripheral blood, sampled 28 days after the second AZD1222 dose. For the CDR3, the DNA is TGCGCCAGCAGCTTGACGGGACAAAACACCGGGGAGCTGTTTTTT. As protein: CASSLTGQNTGELFF.